This T cell receptor beta chain was recovered during a study of cytomegalovirus exposure and HLA in healthy donors. Turning to this clone: Its antigen is undetermined.

Study results and caveats: Later work showed greater clonal expansion in HLA-associated TCR beta chains than in equally common others.

Trimming removed 5 bases from V and 6 bases from J; junction bases left unmatched: 19. CDR3 length equals 18 residues. Germline V gene sequence: CDR1 MGHDK, CDR2 SYGVNS. Primers: 60 Vbeta forward and 13 Jbeta reverse. Clones were read by immunoSEQ multiplex PCR, and TCRdb kept only the in-frame ones, dropping some. The sample contains 250,000 or so clones, around 90% of which appear only once. What was sequenced was PBMCs. The sequence was collected from a girl aged 2-9 years in good health and CMV-seronegative. J is TRBJ2-3 and V is TRBV25-1, with TRBD1 identical over 8 bases. CDR3 in amino acids: CASSPLATRDRRDDTQYF. CDR3 coding DNA: TGTGCCAGCAGTCCCCTCGCAACTAGGGACAGGCGAGATGATACGCAGTATTTT. Drawing the rest from reference TRBV25-1 and TRBJ2-3, the complete variable domain is EADIYQTPRYLVIGTGKKITLECSQTMGHDKMYWYQQDPGMELHLIHYSYGVNSTEKGDLSSESTVSRIRTEHFPLTLESARPSHTSQYLCASSPLATRDRRDDTQYFGPGTRLTVL.